These 5 T cell receptor beta chains were sequenced from one sample in a study of cytomegalovirus exposure and HLA in healthy donors. PCR amplification relied on 60 Vbeta primers (plus 13 Jbeta primers). Generated by immunoSEQ multiplex PCR, the TCRdb table keeps only in-frame clones and is missing some. The sample has around 97,000 clones, over 8% seen once; the top ten hold 5% to 5.5%. Input material: PBMCs. These receptors came from a man in his forties or fifties in good health and CMV-seropositive.

This CDR3 reads CASSLSGKNTEAFF. CDR3 DNA: TGTGCCAGCAGTTTATCGGGCAAGAACACTGAAGCTTTCTTT. The chain carries TRBV27 and TRBJ1-1; D remains unclear. The CDR3 loop spans 14 amino acids. V lost 0 bases to trimming and J lost 1 base, with 6 bases between them. Germline CDR1 is MNHEY and CDR2 is SMNVEV (reference sequence).

This clone turned up a few times. V gene TRBV4-3 combines with J gene TRBJ2-7; D perhaps matches TRBD2 (5 bases). V dropped 2 bases and J dropped 3 bases, with 11 bases sitting between them. This CDR3 comprises 14 residues. Per the germline V gene, CDR1 is LGHNA and CDR2 is YSLEER. CDR3 coding DNA: TGCGCCAGCAGCCAAAGCCTAGCCGACTACGAGCAGTACTTC. Amino acids: CASSQSLADYEQYF.

The DNA of the CDR3 is TGTGCCAGCAGTTTGGGCTCCCAAGAGACCCAGTACTTC. Its translation: CASSLGSQETQYF. This chain uses TRBV28 with TRBJ2-5; no clear D gene. CDR3 length: 13 residues. The V gene's germline CDR1 is MDHEN and CDR2 SYDVKM. V lost 3 bases to trimming and J lost 1 base, with 6 bases between them.

The V and J genes are TRBV29-1 and TRBJ1-2; D is perhaps TRBD1 (6 bases). V lost 6 bases and J 6 bases, leaving 20 bases between the germline ends. The CDR3 is 14 amino acids. CDR1 is SQVTM and CDR2 is ANQGSEA in the germline V gene. The CDR3 DNA is TGCAGCGTACTAGTCTATGGGACACGGGATGGCTACACCTTC. Its protein is CSVLVYGTRDGYTF.

The rearrangement uses TRBV2 and TRBJ2-7, with D tentatively TRBD2 (6 bases). Germline CDR1 reads SNHLY; CDR2 reads FYNNEI. V lost 11 bases to trimming and J lost 9 bases, with 23 bases between them. CDR3 length equals 13 residues. In nucleotides, the CDR3 is TGTGCCTGCGGACCGGGACTCGGTGCGGGGCAGTACTTC. This codes for CACGPGLGAGQYF.